One and the same sample provided the 21 T cell receptor beta chains below, sequenced in a study of CXCR3-negative and CXCR3-positive naive CD8 T cells. What these receptors recognize is not known. The authors made the TRB cDNA libraries by 5' RACE using UMI labels. TCRdb reprocessed the 5' RACE reads, keeping one entry per CDR3 protein, no DNA. The sample's table shows 60,000 to 65,000 distinct CDR3 sequences. General study findings and limits: The TRB CDR3s that CXCR3-positive naive cells carried were more hydrophobic than those of CXCR3-negative naive cells.

The sample was naive CXCR3+ CD8+ T cells from blood. Subset: CD45RO-CCR7+CD27+CD95- naive CD8+ T cells expressing CXCR3 (TNR3+). Receptors originate from a human donor in good health. Some clones in this sample may be carry-over from other donors' samples.

The rearrangement links TRBV9 to TRBJ2-4. In germline, CDR1 is SGDLS, CDR2 YYNGEE. The CDR3 spans 16 residues. The CDR3 here is CASSARTDGAKNIQYF. The full variable domain, with the rest looked up from reference TRBV9 and TRBJ2-4, is DSGVTQTPKHLITATGQRVTLRCSPRSGDLSVYWYQQSLDQGLQFLIQYYNGEERAKGNILERFSAQQFPDLHSELNLSSLELGDSALYFCASSARTDGAKNIQYFGAGTRLSVL.

This chain connects TRBV10-1 to TRBJ1-1. The CDR3 runs to 16 residues. The germline gives CDR1 WNHNN, CDR2 SYGVQD (reference sequence). The CDR3 is CASSDLGPSGNTEAFF.

This sequence joins TRBV6-2 or TRBV6-3 and TRBJ1-1; the D call of TRBD1 rests on TCRdb alone, since no DNA is present to check it. CDR1 is MNHEY, CDR2 SVGEGT, per germline. The length of the CDR3 is 17 residues. This CDR3 reads CASTHPPGGRMNTEAFF.

V and J are TRBV12-3 or TRBV12-4 and TRBJ1-5; TCRdb returns TRBD1, unconfirmable since there is no DNA. The CDR3 covers 15 residues. The chain's CDR3 is CASSPEQGRHQPQHF.

The rearrangement joins TRBV7-2 to TRBJ2-7; TCRdb selects TRBD1, and the lack of DNA leaves this call unchecked. Germline values: CDR1 SGHTA, CDR2 FQGNSA. The CDR3 totals 15 residues. The chain's CDR3 is CASSLVGQGAHEQYF.

The V gene is TRBV9, the J gene TRBJ2-1; without DNA, the TCRdb call of TRBD1 cannot be checked. Germline V lookup: CDR1 SGDLS, CDR2 YYNGEE. The CDR3 is 15 amino acids. CDR3 sequence: CASSVSWGSYNEQFF.

The chain has TRBV12-3 or TRBV12-4 and TRBJ2-7; TCRdb outputs TRBD1, but without DNA this stays unchecked. CDR3 size: 13 residues. The CDR3 here is CASSFGTDYEQYF.

V gene TRBV7-2 combines with J gene TRBJ1-1; the TCRdb D gene call, TRBD1, has no DNA to confirm it. There are 15 residues in the CDR3. CDR1 is SGHTA and CDR2 is FQGNSA in the germline V gene. The CDR3 is CASSSDSSSYSEAFF. Supplemented by reference TRBV7-2 and TRBJ1-1, the full variable domain reads GAGVSQSPSNKVTEKGKDVELRCDPISGHTALYWYRQSLGQGLEFLIYFQGNSAPDKSGLPSDRFSAERTGGSVSTLTIQRTQQEDSAVYLCASSSDSSSYSEAFFGQGTRLTVV.

The gene calls are TRBV12-3 or TRBV12-4 and TRBJ1-3. The CDR3 length is 15 residues. CDR3 sequence: CASSLQGPSGNTIYF.

V gene TRBV27 combines with J gene TRBJ2-2. Looked up from germline, CDR1 is MNHEY and CDR2 is SMNVEV (reference sequence). The CDR3 runs to 13 residues. CDR3 loop: CASSLSPTGELFF.

The chain has TRBV3-1 and TRBJ2-6; TCRdb designates TRBD2, a call that cannot be tested without DNA. The CDR3 spans 17 residues. From germline, CDR1 is LGHDT and CDR2 YNNKEL (reference sequence). The CDR3 protein is CASSQGTSSSGANVLTF.

The genes are TRBV7-2 and TRBJ2-7. CDR1 and CDR2 from the germline V gene are SGHTA and FQGNSA. The length of the CDR3 is 14 residues. Here the CDR3 reads CASSLRETSYEQYF.

The V call is TRBV2, the J call TRBJ1-1. In germline, CDR1 is SNHLY, CDR2 FYNNEI. The CDR3 is 16 amino acids. The CDR3 region is CASSESSRWSNTEAFF.

V and J are TRBV5-6 and TRBJ2-7. Germline V CDR1 and CDR2: SGHDT, YYEEEE. This CDR3 region has 13 residues. The CDR3 spells CASSLVRSYEQYF.

The V gene is TRBV10-1, the J gene TRBJ2-1. Germline values: CDR1 WNHNN, CDR2 SYGVQD (reference sequence). The CDR3 sequence is 20 residues long. CDR3 sequence reads: CASRWIFRKLCEEHYNEQFF.

The gene calls are TRBV29-1 and TRBJ2-2; TCRdb lists TRBD1, though no DNA is available to test this call. Germline V gene lookup returns CDR1 SQVTM and CDR2 ANQGSEA. This CDR3 is 12 amino acids long. The CDR3 is CSVHGAAGELFF.

V and J are TRBV12-3 or TRBV12-4 and TRBJ1-5; the TCRdb D gene call, TRBD1, has no DNA to confirm it. The length of the CDR3 is 15 residues. This CDR3 is CASSPGTGMVQPHHF.

The rearrangement joins TRBV20-1 to TRBJ2-5; the TCRdb call, TRBD1, lacks DNA for checking. The CDR3 has 13 residues. Germline loops: CDR1 DFQATT, CDR2 SNEGSKA (reference sequence). CDR3 protein: CSAPQGAQETQYF.

This chain links TRBV4-3 with TRBJ2-1; the D gene TCRdb calls, TRBD1, cannot be checked with no DNA. The CDR3 covers 15 residues. Per germline, CDR1 LGHNA and CDR2 YSLEER. CDR3 amino acids: CASSQGQGLEYEQFF.

The gene calls are TRBV4-1 and TRBJ2-7; TCRdb lists TRBD2, though no DNA is available to test this call. The CDR3 is 15 amino acids. The germline gives CDR1 MGHRA, CDR2 YSYEKL. The CDR3: CASSQGGGTAYEQYF.

The gene calls are TRBV4-3 and TRBJ2-2. Per the germline V gene, CDR1 is LGHNA and CDR2 is YSLEER. CDR3 length: 14 amino acids. CDR3 in amino acids: CASSQDRYTGELFF.